The 30 T cell receptor beta chains reported below all come from one sample, sequenced in a study of cytomegalovirus exposure and HLA in healthy donors. Primers for the PCR totalled 60 Vbeta and 13 Jbeta. TCRdb keeps only in-frame clones here, not all; method: immunoSEQ multiplex PCR. In the table there are 80,000 to 100,000 clones, around 82% of which are singletons. The material sequenced was PBMCs. These receptors all stem from a man in his forties in good health and CMV-seronegative.

V and J are TRBV5-3 and TRBJ1-2; D is possibly TRBD1 (5 bases). TRBV5-3 is an ORF, with its function uncertain. V lost 2 bases to trimming and J lost 5 bases, with 13 bases between them. There are 14 residues in the CDR3. The CDR3: CARSFKGLMYGYTF. DNA of the CDR3: TGTGCCAGAAGCTTCAAGGGGCTGATGTATGGCTACACCTTC.

The V call is TRBV13, the J call TRBJ2-5, with 7 positions matching TRBD2. Germline CDR1 reads PRHDT; CDR2 reads FYEKMQ (reference sequence). This CDR3 region has 14 residues. The V segment lost 5 bases and the J segment 5 bases; nucleotides outside the gene matches: 8. CDR3 coding DNA: TGTGCCAGCAGCACACGACTAGCCGGGGAGACCCAGTACTTC. It specifies CASSTRLAGETQYF.

The rearrangement uses TRBV5-1 and TRBJ1-1, with 9 bases that match TRBD1. The CDR3 loop spans 17 amino acids. Germline V gene lookup returns CDR1 SGHRS and CDR2 YFSETQ. J lost 4 bases, V lost 4 bases, and 14 bases had no gene match. CDR3 loop: CASSPGGQGGVGTEAFF. In nucleotides, the CDR3 is TGCGCCAGCAGCCCTGGGGGACAGGGAGGCGTGGGCACTGAAGCTTTCTTT.

The chain employs TRBV30 and TRBJ2-7, with 10 positions matching TRBD1. Germline CDR1 reads GTSNPN; CDR2 reads SVGIG (reference sequence). Trimming at V came to 0 bases and at J to 4 bases, leaving 6 bases not matched to a gene. CDR3 length: 15 residues. The CDR3, as DNA: TGTGCCTGGAGTGTATTATCGGACAGGGGGTACGAGCAGTACTTC. Translation gives CAWSVLSDRGYEQYF.

The gene calls are TRBV5-1 and TRBJ2-5, with D possibly matching TRBD1 (5 bases). V was shortened by 5 bases and J by 5 bases, with 16 bases between the two germline ends. CDR1 and CDR2 from the germline V gene are SGHRS and YFSETQ. This CDR3 has 14 residues. The CDR3 region has the DNA TGCGCCAGCAGGTTAGGGGTCATCCACGAGACCCAGTACTTC. It yields the protein CASRLGVIHETQYF.

This rearrangement joins TRBV7-2 to TRBJ1-2, with D tentatively TRBD1 (5 bases). Per the germline V gene, CDR1 is SGHTA and CDR2 is FQGNSA. V lost 4 bases and J 2 bases, leaving 17 bases between the germline ends. The CDR3 consists of 16 residues. The CDR3 loop is CASSSQVGGFNYGYTF. The CDR3 nucleotides read TGTGCCAGCAGCTCTCAGGTCGGGGGATTCAACTATGGCTACACCTTC.

The genes are TRBV6-1 and TRBJ2-7; possible D gene TRBD1, 5 bases. Germline assignment: CDR1 MNHNS and CDR2 SASEGT. Trimming pared 6 bases from V and 1 base from J, leaving 16 bases between. The CDR3 is made up of 15 amino acids. The CDR3 spells CASSPNLGASYEQYF. CDR3 sequence (DNA): TGTGCCAGCAGCCCTAACCTAGGGGCGTCCTACGAGCAGTACTTC.

The chain employs TRBV5-1 and TRBJ1-1; TRBD1 might be the D (6 bases). Germline lookup yields CDR1 SGHRS and CDR2 YFSETQ. The CDR3 spans 15 residues. The V and J ends lost 4 bases and 1 base respectively, with 14 bases between them. This chain's CDR3 is CASSTSGTQNTEAFF. Here the CDR3 DNA reads TGCGCCAGCAGCACATCCGGGACACAGAACACTGAAGCTTTCTTT.

The sample holds one count of this clone. The rearrangement joins TRBV28 to TRBJ1-1; 7 bases map to TRBD1. The CDR3 contains 15 residues. The V gene end was trimmed by 8 bases and the J gene end by 0 bases; junction bases not matched to a gene: 9. Germline V gene lookup returns CDR1 MDHEN and CDR2 SYDVKM. The CDR3 region has the DNA TGTGCCAGCGGTATCAGGGGGAACTTGAACACTGAAGCTTTCTTT. It yields the protein CASGIRGNLNTEAFF.

The gene calls are TRBV19 and TRBJ1-1, with 8 nucleotides matching TRBD1. V dropped 4 bases and J dropped 4; count of bases not matched to a gene: 5. The CDR3 has 14 residues. Germline V gene lookup returns CDR1 LNHDA and CDR2 SQIVND (reference sequence). In DNA form, the CDR3 reads TGTGCCAGTAGTAGTCAGGGGGCGAGCACTGAAGCTTTCTTT. Translation gives CASSSQGASTEAFF. Together with reference TRBV19 and TRBJ1-1, the CDR3 gives the full variable domain: DGGITQSPKYLFRKEGQNVTLSCEQNLNHDAMYWYRQDPGQGLRLIYYSQIVNDFQKGDIAEGYSVSREKKESFPLTVTSAQKNPTAFYLCASSSQGASTEAFFGQGTRLTVV.

The chain has TRBV5-6 and TRBJ2-1, with TRBD2 matching 12 bases. The V gene end was trimmed by 4 bases and the J gene end by 0 bases; junction bases not matched to a gene: 8. CDR3 length equals 18 residues. The germline V gene encodes CDR1 SGHDT and CDR2 YYEEEE. Here the CDR3 reads CASSRRTSGVGSYNEQFF. DNA for the CDR3: TGTGCCAGCAGCCGCCGGACTAGCGGGGTGGGCTCCTACAATGAGCAGTTCTTC.

V is TRBV19 and J is TRBJ2-7, with D possibly matching TRBD2 (7 bases). The CDR3 covers 15 residues. V lost 4 bases and J lost 5, with 18 bases in between. Germline V gene sequence: CDR1 LNHDA, CDR2 SQIVND (reference sequence). CDR3 in amino acids: CASSTGRQGLNEQYF. The CDR3 DNA reads as TGTGCCAGTAGTACCGGGAGGCAGGGGCTCAACGAGCAGTACTTC.

This clone showed up just once. J is TRBJ1-1 and V is TRBV28, with D possibly matching TRBD1 (6 bases). Germline values: CDR1 MDHEN, CDR2 SYDVKM. The V end was cut by 3 bases, the J end by 1 base, with 12 bases between. The CDR3 contains 15 residues. CDR3 residues: CASSFGQGRNTEAFF. The CDR3 DNA is TGTGCCAGCAGTTTCGGCCAGGGGCGGAACACTGAAGCTTTCTTT.

The chain joins TRBV9 to TRBJ1-2, with TRBD1 matching over 9 bases. Germline V CDR1 and CDR2: SGDLS, YYNGEE. The CDR3 has 15 residues. The trim removed 4 bases at V and 6 bases at J, leaving 10 bases unmatched. The CDR3 DNA reads as TGTGCCAGCAGCCCTCACCGGACAGGGGAGGATGGCTACACCTTC. Its translation is CASSPHRTGEDGYTF.

Of note for this clone: A much larger clone lies one base from this, so it may be a read error. The same CDR3 can be traced to other DNA sequences in this sample. The chain is built from TRBV6-5 and TRBJ2-7; 9 bases are shared with TRBD1. The CDR3 extends over 13 amino acids. J was trimmed by 4 bases and V by 7 bases; bases with no gene match: 5. Germline CDR1 reads MNHEY; CDR2 reads SVGAGI. In DNA form, the CDR3 reads TGTGCCAGCAAACAGGGGGCAGCGTACGAGCAGTACTTC. Translation: CASKQGAAYEQYF.

The chain joins TRBV12-2 to TRBJ2-5; the table's D gene call, TRBD2, was not cross checked with the DNA. TRBV12-2 is a pseudogene locus. The CDR3 extends over 18 amino acids. Here the CDR3 reads CASRLGRGTSGPQETQYF. CDR3 nucleotides: TGTGCAAGTCGCTTAGGTCGCGGGACTAGCGGACCCCAAGAGACCCAGTACTTC.

This chain joins TRBV28 and TRBJ1-2, with D perhaps TRBD1 (6 bases). V dropped 3 bases and J dropped 6 bases, with 20 bases sitting between them. Germline lookup yields CDR1 MDHEN and CDR2 SYDVKM. The CDR3 length is 16 residues. CDR3 sequence reads: CASSLAAGAGKNGYTF. The CDR3 bases are TGTGCCAGCAGTTTGGCTGCAGGGGCGGGCAAGAATGGCTACACCTTC.

The rearrangement uses TRBV27 and TRBJ2-5; D might be TRBD1 (5 bases). The germline V gene encodes CDR1 MNHEY and CDR2 SMNVEV (reference sequence). The V gene lost 3 bases and the J gene lost 6 bases, with 8 bases spanning the gap. This CDR3 is built from 12 residues. CDR3 amino acids: CASSFDSQTQYF. The CDR3 DNA follows: TGTGCCAGCAGTTTTGACAGCCAGACCCAGTACTTC.

This rearrangement joins TRBV6-4 to TRBJ2-1; 13 bases align to TRBD2. V lost 5 bases and J lost 10; bases outside the gene matches: 2. The CDR3 is 13 residues long. Looked up from germline, CDR1 is MRHNA and CDR2 is SNTAGT. CDR3 protein: CASSILAGGEQFF. In DNA, the CDR3 is TGTGCCAGCAGTATACTAGCGGGGGGGGAGCAGTTCTTC.

The chain couples TRBV28 to TRBJ2-7, with 9 bases matching TRBD2. Germline V gives CDR1 MDHEN, CDR2 SYDVKM. V dropped 2 bases and J dropped 6; count of bases not matched to a gene: 5. CDR3 length equals 14 residues. In DNA form, the CDR3 reads TGTGCCAGCAGTTTACTAGCGGGGCGGTCCGAGCAGTACTTC. This translates into CASSLLAGRSEQYF.

The J gene is TRBJ2-2, the V gene TRBV5-1; no definite D call. V lost 1 base and J 6 bases, leaving 10 bases between the germline ends. CDR3 length equals 14 residues. CDR1 SGHRS and CDR2 YFSETQ come from the germline V gene. The CDR3 coding sequence is TGCGCCAGCAGCTTGATCTCCGGAGCCGGGGAGCTGTTTTTT. This translates into CASSLISGAGELFF.

This sequence joins TRBV28 and TRBJ1-2; 8 bases agree with TRBD1. The CDR3 runs to 13 residues. The germline V gene encodes CDR1 MDHEN and CDR2 SYDVKM. The V segment lost 5 bases and the J segment 8 bases; nucleotides outside the gene matches: 7. The CDR3 region is CASSTSGGGGYTF. The CDR3 DNA reads as TGTGCCAGCAGTACATCAGGGGGCGGGGGCTACACCTTC.

This clone is a singleton in its sample. The chain employs TRBV7-3 and TRBJ2-1; 8 bases are a match to TRBD2. Trimming cost V 5 bases and J 5 bases; bases outside gene matches: 8. The CDR3 runs 15 residues. Per germline, CDR1 SGHTA and CDR2 FQGTGA. The DNA of the CDR3 is TGTGCCAGCAGCCCCGTCGGGGGGGGCAACAATGAGCAGTTCTTC. As protein: CASSPVGGGNNEQFF. The whole variable domain, remainder taken from reference TRBV7-3 and TRBJ2-1, is GAGVSQTPSNKVTEKGKYVELRCDPISGHTALYWYRQSLGQGPEFLIYFQGTGAADDSGLPNDRFFAVRPEGSVSTLKIQRTERGDSAVYLCASSPVGGGNNEQFFGPGTRLTVL.

This clone was seen a handful of times. V usage is TRBV2 and J usage is TRBJ2-7, with a tentative D call TRBD1 (7 bases). V was cut by 6 bases and J by 6 bases, with 15 bases left in between. Germline V gives CDR1 SNHLY, CDR2 FYNNEI. The CDR3 is 13 residues long. CDR3 nucleotide sequence: TGTGCCAGCAGATTAAACCAGGGGGGCGAGCAGTACTTC. Translating gives CASRLNQGGEQYF. Using reference TRBV2 and TRBJ2-7 for the parts outside the CDR3, the full variable domain is EPEVTQTPSHQVTQMGQEVILRCVPISNHLYFYWYRQILGQKVEFLVSFYNNEISEKSEIFDDQFSVERPDGSNFTLKIRSTKLEDSAMYFCASRLNQGGEQYFGPGTRLTVT.

In its sample, this clone was seen once. The J gene is TRBJ2-3, the V gene TRBV7-9; D is uncertain. Germline lookup yields CDR1 SEHNR and CDR2 FQNEAQ (reference sequence). V lost 5 bases and J 2 bases, leaving 8 bases between the germline ends. The CDR3 totals 13 residues. The CDR3: CASSPPVTDTQYF. As DNA, the CDR3 is TGTGCCAGCAGCCCGCCGGTCACAGATACGCAGTATTTT.

The chain joins TRBV6-6 to TRBJ1-5, with TRBD1 as a possible D gene (5 bases). From germline, CDR1 is MNHNY and CDR2 SVGAGI (reference sequence). V lost 0 bases and J 5 bases, leaving 11 bases between the germline ends. The CDR3 loop spans 15 amino acids. The chain's CDR3 is CASSYSGRADQPQHF. For the CDR3, the DNA is TGTGCCAGCAGTTACTCGGGCAGGGCAGATCAGCCCCAGCATTTT.

The chain recombines TRBV5-1 with TRBJ2-5; D is unresolved. Germline V gene data show CDR1 as SGHRS and CDR2 as YFSETQ. V was shortened by 1 base and J by 5 bases, with 12 bases between the two germline ends. The CDR3 consists of 14 residues. The chain's CDR3 is CASSLQNPQETQYF. The CDR3 nucleotides read TGCGCCAGCAGCTTGCAGAACCCGCAGGAGACCCAGTACTTC.

In regard to this clone: Compared with germline, one end of the junction differs, possibly owing to a read error. CDR3 nucleotide sequence: TGTGCCAGCAGATTAGACAGCACATCAGGGCCCCTCCACTTT. This gives the protein CASRLDSTSGPLHF. The chain uses TRBV11-2 and TRBJ1-6; maybe TRBD1 (5 bases). The CDR3 is 14 amino acids. Germline V gene sequence: CDR1 SGHAT, CDR2 FQNNGV.

The chain employs TRBV30 and TRBJ2-7; D is possibly TRBD1 (6 bases). Germline CDR1 GTSNPN, CDR2 SVGIG (reference sequence). The CDR3 is made up of 14 amino acids. V gave up 2 bases and J gave up 2 bases, with 13 bases separating them. The CDR3 DNA follows: TGTGCCTGGAGTTTCGTGGGGACAACCTACGAGCAGTACTTC. Translation gives CAWSFVGTTYEQYF.

The sample holds one count of this clone. Other DNA sequences in the sample encode the same CDR3. The chain links TRBV5-1 to TRBJ1-4; D is undetermined. The CDR3 is 15 residues long. The germline V gene encodes CDR1 SGHRS and CDR2 YFSETQ. V was shortened by 3 bases and J by 0 bases, with 9 bases between the two germline ends. CDR3 bases: TGCGCCAGCAGCTCGACGGGTGCAACTAATGAAAAACTGTTTTTT. Its protein is CASSSTGATNEKLFF.